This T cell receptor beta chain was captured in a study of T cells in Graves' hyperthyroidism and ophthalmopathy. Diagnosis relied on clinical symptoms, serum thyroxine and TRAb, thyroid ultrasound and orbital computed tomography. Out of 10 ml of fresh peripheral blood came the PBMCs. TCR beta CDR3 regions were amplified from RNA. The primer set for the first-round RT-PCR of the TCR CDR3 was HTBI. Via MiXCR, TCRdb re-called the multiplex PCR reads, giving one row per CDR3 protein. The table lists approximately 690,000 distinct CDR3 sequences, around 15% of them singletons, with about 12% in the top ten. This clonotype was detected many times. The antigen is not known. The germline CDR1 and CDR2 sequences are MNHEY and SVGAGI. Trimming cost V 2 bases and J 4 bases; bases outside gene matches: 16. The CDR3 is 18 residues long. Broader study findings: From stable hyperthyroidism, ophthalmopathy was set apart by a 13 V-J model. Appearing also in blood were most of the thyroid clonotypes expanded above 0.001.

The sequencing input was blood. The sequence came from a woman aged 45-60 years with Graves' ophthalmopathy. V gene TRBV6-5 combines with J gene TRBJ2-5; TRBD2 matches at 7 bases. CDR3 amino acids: CASSYTLRTSEVSETQYF. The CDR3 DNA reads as TGTGCCAGCAGTTACACACTCAGGACTAGTGAGGTTTCAGAGACCCAGTACTTC.